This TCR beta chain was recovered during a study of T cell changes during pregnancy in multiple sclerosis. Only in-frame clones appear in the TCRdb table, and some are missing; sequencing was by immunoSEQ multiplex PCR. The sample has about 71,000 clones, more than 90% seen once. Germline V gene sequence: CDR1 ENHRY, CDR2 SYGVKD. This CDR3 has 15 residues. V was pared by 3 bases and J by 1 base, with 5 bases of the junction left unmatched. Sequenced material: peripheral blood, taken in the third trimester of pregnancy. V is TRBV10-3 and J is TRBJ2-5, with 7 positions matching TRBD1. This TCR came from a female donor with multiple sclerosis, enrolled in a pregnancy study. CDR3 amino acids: CAISDPTGPQETQYF. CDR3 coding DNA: TGTGCCATCAGTGACCCGACAGGGCCCCAAGAGACCCAGTACTTC.